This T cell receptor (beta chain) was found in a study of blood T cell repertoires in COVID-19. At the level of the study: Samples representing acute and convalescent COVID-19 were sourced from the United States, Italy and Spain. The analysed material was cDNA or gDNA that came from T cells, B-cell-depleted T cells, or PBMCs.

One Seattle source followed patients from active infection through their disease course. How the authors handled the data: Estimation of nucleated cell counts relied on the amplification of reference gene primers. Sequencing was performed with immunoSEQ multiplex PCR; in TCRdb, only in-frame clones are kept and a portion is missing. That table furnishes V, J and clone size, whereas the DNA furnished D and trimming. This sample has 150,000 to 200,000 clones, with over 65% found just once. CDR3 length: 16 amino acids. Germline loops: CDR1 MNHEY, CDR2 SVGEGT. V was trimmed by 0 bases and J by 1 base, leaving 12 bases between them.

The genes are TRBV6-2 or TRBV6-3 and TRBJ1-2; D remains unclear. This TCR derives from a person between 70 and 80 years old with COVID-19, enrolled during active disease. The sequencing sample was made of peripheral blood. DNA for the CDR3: TGTGCCAGCAGTTACTCGAGAACGGGAAATAACTATGGCTACACCTTC. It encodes CASSYSRTGNNYGYTF.